This entry features one T cell receptor beta chain sequence. Its antigen remains unidentified. UMI-tagged 5'RACE template switching yielded the TCR beta cDNA. Each CDR3 protein gets one entry in TCRdb, which reprocessed the 5' RACE reads and gives no DNA. This table lists some 390,000 distinct CDR3 sequences. These data belong to a study of T cells expressing NK-cell markers. Study conclusions and caveats: Several donors' CD3+CD56-NKG2C+ cells were dominated by the same clonotypes. What remained unclear was the HCMV specificity of expanded NKG2C+ T cell clones. NKG2C+ dominant clonotype frequencies in several donors were roughly 1.0-7.5% of CD8+ T cells.

Germline values: CDR1 MGHDK, CDR2 SYGVNS. The CDR3 covers 11 residues. The chain has TRBV25-1 and TRBJ2-1. This TCR was recovered from a woman aged 45-60 years in good health. Sequences were obtained from blood T cells: a sorted CD56 or NKG2C T cell subset, CD4+ or CD8+ T cells, or bulk PBMC T cells (not recorded which). CDR3 in amino acids: CASSSGAEQFF.